A single sample is the source of the 10 T cell receptor beta chains below, sequenced in a study of radiotherapy plus CTLA-4 blockade in lung cancer. Here immunoSEQ multiplex PCR was the method, and the copy in TCRdb shows in-frame clones only, minus some. The top ten hold about 9% of the sample, which has roughly 48,000 clones, 76% seen once. This specimen was peripheral blood, taken from a patient treated with radiotherapy plus ipilimumab. These receptors originate from a human donor with non-small cell lung cancer who had stable disease on radiotherapy plus ipilimumab.

In regard to this clone: Other nucleotide sequences in the sample specify the same CDR3. The genes are TRBV5-1 and TRBJ1-1; tentative D call: TRBD1 (6 bases). The CDR3 totals 14 residues. Per germline, CDR1 SGHRS and CDR2 YFSETQ. Deletions cut 2 bases from V and 5 bases from J, with 13 bases between. The CDR3 sequence is CASSFGGGRTEAFF. The CDR3 DNA follows: TGCGCCAGCAGCTTTGGTGGGGGGCGAACTGAAGCTTTCTTT.

This clone was counted between two and nine times. DNA of the CDR3: TGTGCCAGCAGCTTAGTACTAGCGGGGGGCCAAGAGACCCAGTACTTC. Amino acid sequence: CASSLVLAGGQETQYF. The V and J genes are TRBV7-8 and TRBJ2-5, with 12 bases matching TRBD2. Per the germline V gene, CDR1 is SGHVS and CDR2 is FQNEAQ. The CDR3 is made up of 16 amino acids. V dropped 1 base and J dropped 1; count of bases not matched to a gene: 1.

Here the CDR3 reads CASSLGGTGEASSPLHF. CDR3 bases: TGCGCCAGCAGCTTGGGTGGGACAGGGGAAGCAAGTTCACCCCTCCACTTT. The rearrangement joins TRBV5-1 to TRBJ1-6; TRBD1 matches at 10 bases. CDR3 size: 17 residues. The germline CDR1 and CDR2 sequences are SGHRS and YFSETQ. J gave up 9 bases and V 0 bases, and 9 bases lay outside the gene matches.

The chain links TRBV10-3 to TRBJ2-2, with 8 nucleotides matching TRBD2. The CDR3 sequence is 18 residues long. The germline V gene has CDR1 ENHRY and CDR2 SYGVKD. V trimming: 6 bases; J trimming: 0 bases; junction bases outside the gene matches: 12. As DNA, the CDR3 is TGTGCCATCAGACGCCCGGGGGGGCTTACGTCGAACACCGGGGAGCTGTTTTTT. It yields the protein CAIRRPGGLTSNTGELFF.

This chain links TRBV13 with TRBJ2-3, with unresolved D. This CDR3 has 15 amino acids. CDR1 and CDR2 (germline): PRHDT, FYEKMQ (reference sequence). Trimming removed 3 bases at V and 0 bases at J, with 10 bases between. CDR3 residues: CASSLRRSSTDTQYF. CDR3 sequence (DNA): TGTGCCAGCAGCTTGCGGCGGTCTAGCACAGATACGCAGTATTTT.

In DNA form, the CDR3 reads TGTGCCAGCAGTTATTCAGACAGGGGGTGGGATGAAGCTTTCTTT. The encoded protein is CASSYSDRGWDEAFF. V usage is TRBV6-5 and J usage is TRBJ1-1, with 9 positions matching TRBD1. Germline V lookup: CDR1 MNHEY, CDR2 SVGAGI. CDR3 size: 15 residues. Unmatched junction bases numbered 9, after V lost 3 bases and J lost 7 bases.

V and J are TRBV6-5 and TRBJ2-1; D may correspond to TRBD1 or TRBD2 (5 bases each). This CDR3 has 14 residues. The V gene lost 6 bases and the J gene lost 4 bases, with 13 bases spanning the gap. CDR1 MNHEY and CDR2 SVGAGI come from the germline V gene. CDR3 coding DNA: TGTGCCAGCAGCCTTAGGGACCATTACAATGAGCAGTTCTTC. Translation gives CASSLRDHYNEQFF.

The chain carries TRBV4-2 and TRBJ1-2; D is ambiguous. This CDR3 is 14 amino acids long. V was trimmed by 2 bases and J by 4 bases, leaving 11 bases between them. Germline V gene sequence: CDR1 LGHNA, CDR2 YNFKEQ. DNA for the CDR3: TGTGCCAGCAGCCAACTGCAGGCGACCTATGGCTACACCTTC. This gives the protein CASSQLQATYGYTF.

The rearrangement links TRBV7-5 to TRBJ2-5; TRBD1 is taken as the D call from the table, unchecked against the DNA. TRBV7-5 is flagged as a pseudogene. This CDR3 region has 14 residues. The chain's CDR3 is CVRSLAADQETQYF. The CDR3 nucleotides are TGTGTCAGAAGCTTAGCGGCAGACCAAGAGACCCAGTACTTC.

The chain joins TRBV5-6 to TRBJ1-1, with a tentative D call TRBD1 (5 bases). From germline, CDR1 is SGHDT and CDR2 YYEEEE. The germline V and J ends were trimmed by 5 bases and 0 bases, with 8 bases remaining between them. The CDR3 has 13 residues. The CDR3 bases are TGTGCCAGCAGGGACACTTTGAACACTGAAGCTTTCTTT. Residues: CASRDTLNTEAFF. The full variable domain, rest sourced from reference TRBV5-6 and TRBJ1-1, is DAGVTQSPTHLIKTRGQQVTLRCSPKSGHDTVSWYQQALGQGPQFIFQYYEEEERQRGNFPDRFSGHQFPNYSSELNVNALLLGDSALYLCASRDTLNTEAFFGQGTRLTVV.